These T cell receptor beta chains were read from a single sample in a study of T cells expressing NK-cell markers. TCRdb reprocessed the 5' RACE reads, keeping one entry per CDR3 protein, no DNA. The table lists around 180,000 distinct CDR3 sequences. The source material was blood T cells: a sorted CD56 or NKG2C T cell subset, CD4+ or CD8+ T cells, or bulk PBMC T cells (not recorded which). These receptor sequences come from a man aged 18 to 70 in good health. Both conserved end residues are part of each CDR3. Fields, in order: J gene, V gene, CDR3 protein.

j_gene: TRBJ2-3; v_gene: TRBV20-1; CDR3aa: CSAQGGAATDTQYF
j_gene: TRBJ2-3; v_gene: TRBV6-5; CDR3aa: CASSYSGQAPDTQYF
j_gene: TRBJ2-3; v_gene: TRBV27; CDR3aa: CASSLPSWSGGAATPDTQYF
j_gene: TRBJ2-1; v_gene: TRBV19; CDR3aa: CASTRGERIGEQFF
j_gene: TRBJ2-4; v_gene: TRBV7-9; CDR3aa: CASSFGAGTKNIQYF
j_gene: TRBJ2-7; v_gene: TRBV28; CDR3aa: CASSALGQGYEQYF
j_gene: TRBJ2-1; v_gene: TRBV2; CDR3aa: CASSEKGSQHHNEQFF
j_gene: TRBJ2-2; v_gene: TRBV4-1; CDR3aa: CASSQVTGVTGELFF
j_gene: TRBJ1-5; v_gene: TRBV12-3/TRBV12-4; CDR3aa: CASSNPGASNQPQHF
j_gene: TRBJ2-7; v_gene: TRBV11-2; CDR3aa: CASSLGSGGISSYEQYF
j_gene: TRBJ2-7; v_gene: TRBV2; CDR3aa: CASREGPTYEQYF
j_gene: TRBJ1-2; v_gene: TRBV27; CDR3aa: CASSLIGKGYGYTF
j_gene: TRBJ1-1; v_gene: TRBV27; CDR3aa: CASSSSRTGGYTEAFF
j_gene: TRBJ2-1; v_gene: TRBV18; CDR3aa: CASSAESVRNNEQFF
j_gene: TRBJ1-2; v_gene: TRBV12-3/TRBV12-4; CDR3aa: CASSLAGPLYGYTF
j_gene: TRBJ1-5; v_gene: TRBV15; CDR3aa: CATSTTLNTVNQPQHF
j_gene: TRBJ1-3; v_gene: TRBV28; CDR3aa: CASSTGGFGNTIYF
j_gene: TRBJ2-3; v_gene: TRBV7-6; CDR3aa: CASSRGAERTDTQYF
j_gene: TRBJ1-2; v_gene: TRBV24-1; CDR3aa: CATPQNPFGYTF
j_gene: TRBJ2-1; v_gene: TRBV19; CDR3aa: CASSRTAYNEQFF
j_gene: TRBJ2-7; v_gene: TRBV6-1; CDR3aa: CASRGGGTPADEQYF
j_gene: TRBJ2-1; v_gene: TRBV4-2; CDR3aa: CASSQLPSLRTSEYNEQFF
j_gene: TRBJ1-5; v_gene: TRBV10-3; CDR3aa: CAISESWVDQPQHF
j_gene: TRBJ2-7; v_gene: TRBV13; CDR3aa: CASSAALSYEQYF
j_gene: TRBJ2-7; v_gene: TRBV7-8; CDR3aa: CASSTPILGGISYEQYF
j_gene: TRBJ2-5; v_gene: TRBV9; CDR3aa: CASSVAAGDYQETQYF
j_gene: TRBJ1-2; v_gene: TRBV6-5; CDR3aa: CASSPGQNYGYTF
j_gene: TRBJ2-1; v_gene: TRBV27; CDR3aa: CASGFGGVNEQFF
j_gene: TRBJ1-5; v_gene: TRBV6-1; CDR3aa: CASSPGQGGYQPQHF
j_gene: TRBJ2-6; v_gene: TRBV5-6; CDR3aa: CASSWGDRVSGANVLTF
j_gene: TRBJ2-7; v_gene: TRBV12-3/TRBV12-4; CDR3aa: CASMVHGSYEQYF
j_gene: TRBJ1-2; v_gene: TRBV24-1; CDR3aa: CATSVTESSGYTF
j_gene: TRBJ2-3; v_gene: TRBV5-4; CDR3aa: CASSGGLAGASSTDTQYF
j_gene: TRBJ2-3; v_gene: TRBV20-1; CDR3aa: CSAKRLSGDTDTQYF
j_gene: TRBJ1-6; v_gene: TRBV7-9; CDR3aa: CASSLATPESLHF
j_gene: TRBJ1-1; v_gene: TRBV6-5; CDR3aa: CASSYEASMNTEAFF
j_gene: TRBJ2-5; v_gene: TRBV7-8; CDR3aa: CASSPTLQETQYF
j_gene: TRBJ2-3; v_gene: TRBV13; CDR3aa: CASSDRAGLRGSTDTQYF
j_gene: TRBJ1-4; v_gene: TRBV24-1; CDR3aa: CATSDSRGTGEANEKLFF
j_gene: TRBJ2-3; v_gene: TRBV6-1; CDR3aa: CASSVGPESTDTQYF
j_gene: TRBJ2-1; v_gene: TRBV7-2; CDR3aa: CASRLRADIQFF
j_gene: TRBJ2-3; v_gene: TRBV7-9; CDR3aa: CASSLTSRAGGPDTQYF
j_gene: TRBJ2-1; v_gene: TRBV5-1; CDR3aa: CASSLGGREVHNEQFF
j_gene: TRBJ2-7; v_gene: TRBV6-1; CDR3aa: CASTEGGWGSYEQYF
j_gene: TRBJ2-1; v_gene: TRBV6-1; CDR3aa: CASKNPGLALYNEQFF
j_gene: TRBJ2-5; v_gene: TRBV12-3/TRBV12-4; CDR3aa: CASRGGEETQYF
j_gene: TRBJ2-1; v_gene: TRBV9; CDR3aa: CASSETGTTHNEQFF
j_gene: TRBJ2-7; v_gene: TRBV28; CDR3aa: CASSLAEGSYEQYF
j_gene: TRBJ2-1; v_gene: TRBV7-2; CDR3aa: CASSRLAGEYNEQFF
j_gene: TRBJ1-1; v_gene: TRBV5-1; CDR3aa: CASSLEWGGSEAFF
j_gene: TRBJ2-1; v_gene: TRBV28; CDR3aa: CASRGTGDNEQFF
j_gene: TRBJ2-7; v_gene: TRBV3-1; CDR3aa: CASSQDLLGTGVTEQYF
j_gene: TRBJ1-1; v_gene: TRBV11-2; CDR3aa: CASSLGVAAAENTEAFF
j_gene: TRBJ2-5; v_gene: TRBV2; CDR3aa: CAAWDSNKETQYF
j_gene: TRBJ2-7; v_gene: TRBV6-2/TRBV6-3; CDR3aa: CASSKDYQPYEQYF